These T cell receptor beta chains were read from a single sample in a study of beta chain features in type 1 diabetes. This table comes from immunoSEQ multiplex PCR, and its TCRdb copy is limited to in-frame clones, with some not included. The top ten hold about 2.1% of the sample, which has under 200,000 clones, about 9.8% seen once. Material for sequencing was central memory CD4+ T cells from blood. These receptors were taken from a woman younger than 35 in good health. Each CDR3 is given with its conserved first and last residue. A D gene is named only where the DNA matches it firmly. A clone size is listed for some rows: how often the clone was seen (once, few, many), or a class if it is expanded.

J,D,size,V,DNA,CDR3
TRBJ1-3,NA,few,TRBV7-9,TGTGCCAGCAGCCTCGGGGAGGGAAACACCATATATTTT,CASSLGEGNTIYF
TRBJ2-3,TRBD2,NA,TRBV9,TGTGCCAGCAGCGGGTCTAGCGGGAGTACAGATACGCAGTATTTT,CASSGSSGSTDTQYF
TRBJ2-6,NA,few,TRBV30,TGTGCCTGGGCCCGAGCTATCTCTGGGGCCAACGTCCTGACTTTC,CAWARAISGANVLTF
TRBJ2-1,TRBD2,few,TRBV2,TGTGCCAGCAGTGGAGAGCGGGGGGGGTACAATGAGCAGTTCTTC,CASSGERGGYNEQFF
TRBJ1-3,NA,few,TRBV6-5,TGTGCCAGCAGTCCTGACAGAGGCCCTGGAAACACCATATATTTT,CASSPDRGPGNTIYF
TRBJ2-7,NA,once,TRBV11-2,TGTGCCAGCAGCCGGGACTTATCCTACGAGCAGTACTTC,CASSRDLSYEQYF
TRBJ1-4,TRBD1,few,TRBV25-1,TGTGCCAGCCGGGACAGCGAGGGGGCTAATGAAAAACTGTTTTTT,CASRDSEGANEKLFF
TRBJ2-3,NA,few,TRBV11-2,TGTGCCAGCAGCTTTTCGTCCAAGTTGAGCGTTAGCACAGATACGCAGTATTTT,CASSFSSKLSVSTDTQYF
TRBJ2-3,TRBD2,few,TRBV5-6,TGTGCCAGCAGCCGGGACTATCTCACAGATACGCAGTATTTT,CASSRDYLTDTQYF
TRBJ2-7,TRBD2,NA,TRBV27,TGTGCCAGCAGCCCCACTAGCGGGGGATCCTACGAGCAGTACTTC,CASSPTSGGSYEQYF
TRBJ2-2,NA,few,TRBV7-3,TGTGCCAGCAGCACTAACACCAACACCGGGGAGCTGTTTTTT,CASSTNTNTGELFF
TRBJ2-2,NA,few,TRBV2,TGTGCCAGCAGTGAATCAGTTACGAACACCGGGGAGCTGTTTTTT,CASSESVTNTGELFF